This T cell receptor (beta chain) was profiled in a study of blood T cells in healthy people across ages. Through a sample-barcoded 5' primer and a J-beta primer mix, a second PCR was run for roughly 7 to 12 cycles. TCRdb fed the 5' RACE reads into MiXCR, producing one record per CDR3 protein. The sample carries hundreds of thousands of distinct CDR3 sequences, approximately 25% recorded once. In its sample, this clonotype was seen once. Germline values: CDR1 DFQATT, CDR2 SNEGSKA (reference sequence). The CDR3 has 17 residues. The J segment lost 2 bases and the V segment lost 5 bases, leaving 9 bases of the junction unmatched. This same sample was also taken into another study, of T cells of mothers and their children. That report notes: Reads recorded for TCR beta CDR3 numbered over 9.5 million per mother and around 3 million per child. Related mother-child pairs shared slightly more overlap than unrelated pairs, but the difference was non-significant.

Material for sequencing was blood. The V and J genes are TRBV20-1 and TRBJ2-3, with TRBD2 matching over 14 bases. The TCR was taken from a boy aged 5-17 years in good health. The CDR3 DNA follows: TGCAGTGCTGCCGGGACTAGCGGGGGAGAATTCACAGATACGCAGTATTTT. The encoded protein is CSAAGTSGGEFTDTQYF.